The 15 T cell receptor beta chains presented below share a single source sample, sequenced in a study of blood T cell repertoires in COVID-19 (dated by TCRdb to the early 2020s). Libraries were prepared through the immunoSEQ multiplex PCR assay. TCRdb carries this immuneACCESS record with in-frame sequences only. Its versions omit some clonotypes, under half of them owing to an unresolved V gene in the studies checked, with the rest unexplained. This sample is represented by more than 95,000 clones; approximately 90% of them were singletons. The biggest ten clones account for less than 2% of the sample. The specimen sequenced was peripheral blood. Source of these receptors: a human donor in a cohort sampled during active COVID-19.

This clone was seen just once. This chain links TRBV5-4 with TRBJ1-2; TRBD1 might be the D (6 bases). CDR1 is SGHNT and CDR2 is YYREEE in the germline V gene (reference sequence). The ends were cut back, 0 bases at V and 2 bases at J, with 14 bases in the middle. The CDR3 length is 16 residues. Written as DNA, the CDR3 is TGTGCCAGCAGCTTGGGCCCGGGACAACACAACTATGGCTACACCTTC. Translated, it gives CASSLGPGQHNYGYTF.

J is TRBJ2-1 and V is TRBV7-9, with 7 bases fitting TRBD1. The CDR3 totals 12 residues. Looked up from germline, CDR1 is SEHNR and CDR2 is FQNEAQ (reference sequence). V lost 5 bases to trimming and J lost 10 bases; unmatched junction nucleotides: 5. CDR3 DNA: TGTGCCAGCAGCCCACAGGGGCGGGAGCAGTTCTTC. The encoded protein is CASSPQGREQFF.

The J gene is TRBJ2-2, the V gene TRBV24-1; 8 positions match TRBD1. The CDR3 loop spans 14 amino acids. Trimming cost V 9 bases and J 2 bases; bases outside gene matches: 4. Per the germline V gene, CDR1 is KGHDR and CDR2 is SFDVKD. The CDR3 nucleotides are TGTGCCACCGCCGGGACAGGTAACACCGGGGAGCTGTTTTTT. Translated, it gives CATAGTGNTGELFF.

CDR3 amino acids: CASSLGSGASTDTQYF. DNA of the CDR3: TGTGCCAGCAGCTTAGGTAGCGGCGCTAGCACAGATACGCAGTATTTT. The chain carries TRBV11-3 and TRBJ2-3; tentatively, D is TRBD2 (6 bases). From germline, CDR1 is SGHNT and CDR2 YENEEA. This CDR3 is 16 amino acids long. V was clipped by 1 base and J by 0 bases, with 11 bases between them.

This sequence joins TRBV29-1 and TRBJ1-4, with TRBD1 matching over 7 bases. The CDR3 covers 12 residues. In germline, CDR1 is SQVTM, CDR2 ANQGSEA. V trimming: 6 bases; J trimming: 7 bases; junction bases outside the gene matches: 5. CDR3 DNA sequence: TGCAGCGTGATACAGGGGAGTGAAAAACTGTTTTTT. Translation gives CSVIQGSEKLFF.

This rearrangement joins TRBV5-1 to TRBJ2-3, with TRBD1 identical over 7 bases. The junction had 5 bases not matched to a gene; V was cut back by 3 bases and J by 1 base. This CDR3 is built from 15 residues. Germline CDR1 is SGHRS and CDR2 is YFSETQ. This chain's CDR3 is CASSSDRQGTDTQYF. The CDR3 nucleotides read TGCGCCAGCAGCTCGGACAGGCAGGGCACAGATACGCAGTATTTT.

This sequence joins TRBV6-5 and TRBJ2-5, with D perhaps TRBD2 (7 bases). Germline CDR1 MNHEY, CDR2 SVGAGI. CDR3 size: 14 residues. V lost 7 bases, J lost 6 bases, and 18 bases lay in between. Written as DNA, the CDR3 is TGTGCCAGCAAACCACTCGACGGGGGGCAGACCCAGTACTTC. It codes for CASKPLDGGQTQYF.

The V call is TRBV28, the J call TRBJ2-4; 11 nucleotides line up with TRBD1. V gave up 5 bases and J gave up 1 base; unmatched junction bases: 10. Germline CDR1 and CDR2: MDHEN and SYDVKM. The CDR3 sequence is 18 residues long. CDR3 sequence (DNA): TGTGCCAGCAGTGCCGGGACAGGGGGATTAATGGCCAAAAACATTCAGTACTTC. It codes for CASSAGTGGLMAKNIQYF.

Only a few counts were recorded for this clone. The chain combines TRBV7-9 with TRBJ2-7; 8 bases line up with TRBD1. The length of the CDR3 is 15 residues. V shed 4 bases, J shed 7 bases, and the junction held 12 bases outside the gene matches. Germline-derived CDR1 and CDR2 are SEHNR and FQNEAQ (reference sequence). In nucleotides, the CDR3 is TGTGCCAGCAGCTCCCGTGACAGGGGTCCGGGGGAGCAGTACTTC. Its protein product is CASSSRDRGPGEQYF.

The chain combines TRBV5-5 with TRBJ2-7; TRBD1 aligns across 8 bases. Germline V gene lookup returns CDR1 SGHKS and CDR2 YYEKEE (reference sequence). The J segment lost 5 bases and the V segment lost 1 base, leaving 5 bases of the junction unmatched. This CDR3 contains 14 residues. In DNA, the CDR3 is TGTGCCAGCAGCTTGAATCACAGGGGGAACGAGCAGTACTTC. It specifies CASSLNHRGNEQYF.

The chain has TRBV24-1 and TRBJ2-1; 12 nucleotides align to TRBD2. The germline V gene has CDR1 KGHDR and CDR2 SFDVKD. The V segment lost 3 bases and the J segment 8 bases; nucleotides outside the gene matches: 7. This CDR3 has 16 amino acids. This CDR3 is CATSDDGLAGPDEQFF. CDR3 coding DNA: TGTGCCACCAGTGATGACGGACTAGCGGGACCCGATGAGCAGTTCTTC.

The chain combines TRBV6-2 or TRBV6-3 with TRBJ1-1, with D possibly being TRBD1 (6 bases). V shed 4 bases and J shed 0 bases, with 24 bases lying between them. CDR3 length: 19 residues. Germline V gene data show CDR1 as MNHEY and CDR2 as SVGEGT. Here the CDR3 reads CASSFTWAGEFSMNTEAFF. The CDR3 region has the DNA TGTGCCAGCAGTTTCACGTGGGCAGGGGAGTTTTCCATGAACACTGAAGCTTTCTTT.

The CDR3 region has the DNA TGTGCCAGCTTCAAGGAGCCCGTGAAGACCCAGTACTTC. The encoded protein is CASFKEPVKTQYF. This chain joins TRBV2 and TRBJ2-5; no clear D. The germline V and J ends were trimmed by 8 bases and 6 bases, with 16 bases remaining between them. Per germline, CDR1 SNHLY and CDR2 FYNNEI. CDR3 length equals 13 residues. Looking up the rest from reference TRBV2 and TRBJ2-5 gives the full variable domain: EPEVTQTPSHQVTQMGQEVILRCVPISNHLYFYWYRQILGQKVEFLVSFYNNEISEKSEIFDDQFSVERPDGSNFTLKIRSTKLEDSAMYFCASFKEPVKTQYFGPGTRLLVL.

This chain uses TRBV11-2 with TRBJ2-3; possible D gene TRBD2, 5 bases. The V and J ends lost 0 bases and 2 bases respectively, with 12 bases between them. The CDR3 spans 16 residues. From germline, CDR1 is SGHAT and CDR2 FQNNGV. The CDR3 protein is CASSLEGQRYTDTQYF. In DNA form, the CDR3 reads TGTGCCAGCAGCTTAGAAGGTCAGCGGTACACAGATACGCAGTATTTT.

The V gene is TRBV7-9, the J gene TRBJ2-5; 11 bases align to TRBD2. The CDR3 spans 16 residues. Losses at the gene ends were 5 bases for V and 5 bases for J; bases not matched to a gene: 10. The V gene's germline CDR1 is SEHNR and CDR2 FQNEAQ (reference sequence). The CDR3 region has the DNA TGTGCCAGCAGCCCCCGTAGCGGGGGGGCCGCCGAGACCCAGTACTTC. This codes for CASSPRSGGAAETQYF.